The entry below gives a single T cell receptor (beta chain) sequence along with its context. What it binds is not known. The targeted sequencing depth was 1 in 200,000 to 1 in 1 million T cells. Measured with immunoSEQ multiplex PCR; TCRdb has only the in-frame clones, and not every one. This sample carries 65,000 to 80,000 clones, approximately 82% of them seen once, and the ten largest clones take about 40%. The sample belongs to a study of cytotoxic CD8 clonotypes in ibrutinib-treated CLL. Whole-study context: Enrolment comprised about 10 relapsed/refractory and approximately 16 treatment-naive patients; fewer than 18 were IGHV unmutated. Complete response was seen in 2 patients and partial in 24; 12 progressed and roughly 15 stayed remitted after a median roughly six years. Study conclusions and caveats: The clonality rise at ibrutinib response reflected private clonotype expansion.

This CDR3 has 12 amino acids. Germline CDR1 is MDHEN and CDR2 is SYDVKM. V gave up 7 bases and J gave up 7 bases, with 13 bases separating them. The chain has TRBV28 and TRBJ1-2, with D maybe TRBD1 (6 bases). This receptor was taken from a human donor with chronic lymphocytic leukemia. The starting material was PBMCs, obtained after 24 months of ibrutinib treatment. The CDR3 sequence is CASTRGPGGYTF. For the CDR3, the DNA is TGTGCCAGCACCCGGGGGCCGGGTGGCTACACCTTC.